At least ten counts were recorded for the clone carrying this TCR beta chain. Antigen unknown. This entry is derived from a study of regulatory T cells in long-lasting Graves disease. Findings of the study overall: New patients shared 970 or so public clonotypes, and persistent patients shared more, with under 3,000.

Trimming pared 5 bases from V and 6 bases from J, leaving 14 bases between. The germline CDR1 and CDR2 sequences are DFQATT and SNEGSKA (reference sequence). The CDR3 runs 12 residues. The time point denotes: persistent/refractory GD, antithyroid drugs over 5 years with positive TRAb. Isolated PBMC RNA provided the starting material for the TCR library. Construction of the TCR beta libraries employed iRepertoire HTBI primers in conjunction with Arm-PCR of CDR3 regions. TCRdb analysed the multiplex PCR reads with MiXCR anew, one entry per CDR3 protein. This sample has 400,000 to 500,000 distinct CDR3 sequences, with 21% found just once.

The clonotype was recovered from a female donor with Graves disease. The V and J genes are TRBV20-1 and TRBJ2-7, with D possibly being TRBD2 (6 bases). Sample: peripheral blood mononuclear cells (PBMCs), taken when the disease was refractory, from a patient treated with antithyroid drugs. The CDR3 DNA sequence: TGCAGTGCTCCGAGCGGGTCCCGCGAGCAGTACTTC. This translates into CSAPSGSREQYF.